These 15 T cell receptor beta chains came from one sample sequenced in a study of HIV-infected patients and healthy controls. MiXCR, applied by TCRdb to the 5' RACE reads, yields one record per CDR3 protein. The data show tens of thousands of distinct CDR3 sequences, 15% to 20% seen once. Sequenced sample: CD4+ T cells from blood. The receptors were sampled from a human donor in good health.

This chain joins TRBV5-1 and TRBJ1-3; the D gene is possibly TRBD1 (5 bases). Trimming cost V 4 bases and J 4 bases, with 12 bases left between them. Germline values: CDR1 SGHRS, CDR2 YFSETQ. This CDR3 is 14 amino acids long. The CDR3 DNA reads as TGCGCCAGCAGCGCCCAGGGATCGGGAAACACCATATATTTT. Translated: CASSAQGSGNTIYF.

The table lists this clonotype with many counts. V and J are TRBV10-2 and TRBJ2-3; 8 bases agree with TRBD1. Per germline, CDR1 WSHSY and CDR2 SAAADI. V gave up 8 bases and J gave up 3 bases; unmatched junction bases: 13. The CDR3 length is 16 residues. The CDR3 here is CASGGSRQGKTDTQYF. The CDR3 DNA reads TGCGCCAGCGGGGGATCCCGACAGGGGAAGACAGATACGCAGTATTTT.

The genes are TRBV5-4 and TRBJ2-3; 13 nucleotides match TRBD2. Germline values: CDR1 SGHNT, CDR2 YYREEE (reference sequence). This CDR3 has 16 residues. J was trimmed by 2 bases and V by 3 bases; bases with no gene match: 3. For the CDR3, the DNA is TGTGCCAGCAGCTCGGGACTAGCGGGGTACACAGATACGCAGTATTTT. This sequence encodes CASSSGLAGYTDTQYF.

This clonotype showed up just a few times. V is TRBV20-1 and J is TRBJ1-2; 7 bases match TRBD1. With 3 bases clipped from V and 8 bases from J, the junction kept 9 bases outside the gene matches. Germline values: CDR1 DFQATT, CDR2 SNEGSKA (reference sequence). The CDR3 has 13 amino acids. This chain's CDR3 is CSARPTGREGYTF. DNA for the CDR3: TGCAGTGCTAGGCCGACAGGGCGGGAGGGCTACACCTTC.

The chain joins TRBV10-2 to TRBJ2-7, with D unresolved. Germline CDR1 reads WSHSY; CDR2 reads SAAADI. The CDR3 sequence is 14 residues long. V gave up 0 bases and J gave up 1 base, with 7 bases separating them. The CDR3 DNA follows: TGCGCCAGCAGTGAGTCGGCCCTTTCCTACGAGCAGTACTTC. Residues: CASSESALSYEQYF.

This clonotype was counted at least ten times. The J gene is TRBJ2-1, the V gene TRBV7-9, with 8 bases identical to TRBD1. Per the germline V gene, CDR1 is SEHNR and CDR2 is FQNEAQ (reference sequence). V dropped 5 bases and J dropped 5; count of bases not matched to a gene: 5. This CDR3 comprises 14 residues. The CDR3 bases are TGTGCCAGCAGCCCCCTGACAGGGGACAATGAGCAGTTCTTC. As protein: CASSPLTGDNEQFF.

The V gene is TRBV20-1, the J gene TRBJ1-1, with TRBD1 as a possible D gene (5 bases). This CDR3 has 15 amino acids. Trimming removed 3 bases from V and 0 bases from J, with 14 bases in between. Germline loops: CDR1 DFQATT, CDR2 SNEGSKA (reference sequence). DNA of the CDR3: TGCAGTGCTAGGGTCGCCGGGACGATGAACACTGAAGCTTTCTTT. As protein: CSARVAGTMNTEAFF.

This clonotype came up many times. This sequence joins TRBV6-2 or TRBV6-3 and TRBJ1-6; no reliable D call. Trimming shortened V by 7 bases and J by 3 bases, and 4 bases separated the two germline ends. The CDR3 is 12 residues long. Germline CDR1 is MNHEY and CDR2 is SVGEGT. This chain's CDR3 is CASNDYNSPLHF. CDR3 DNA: TGTGCCAGCAACGACTATAATTCACCCCTCCACTTT.

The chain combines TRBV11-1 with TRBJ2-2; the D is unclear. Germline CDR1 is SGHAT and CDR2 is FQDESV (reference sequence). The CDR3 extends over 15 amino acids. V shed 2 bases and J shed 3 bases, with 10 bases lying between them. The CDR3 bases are TGTGCCAGCAGCTTAAAGGGATACGACACCGGGGAGCTGTTTTTT. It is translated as CASSLKGYDTGELFF. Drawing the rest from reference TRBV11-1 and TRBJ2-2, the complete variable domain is EAEVAQSPRYKITEKSQAVAFWCDPISGHATLYWYRQILGQGPELLVQFQDESVVDDSQLPKDRFSAERLKGVDSTLKIQPAELGDSAMYLCASSLKGYDTGELFFGEGSRLTVL.

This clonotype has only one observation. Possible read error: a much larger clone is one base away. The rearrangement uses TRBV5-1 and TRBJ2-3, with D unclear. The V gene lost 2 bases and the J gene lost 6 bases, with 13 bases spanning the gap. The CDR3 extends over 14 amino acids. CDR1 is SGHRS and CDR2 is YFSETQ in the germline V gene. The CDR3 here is CASSFSVGEDTQYF. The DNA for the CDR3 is TGCGCCAGCAGCTTTTCGGTGGGCGAGGATACGCAGTATTTT.

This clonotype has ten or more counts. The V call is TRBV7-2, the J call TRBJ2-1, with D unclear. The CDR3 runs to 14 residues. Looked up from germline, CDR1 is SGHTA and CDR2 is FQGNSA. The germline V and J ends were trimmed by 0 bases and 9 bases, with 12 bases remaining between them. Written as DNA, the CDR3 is TGTGCCAGCAGCTTAGCCGGGCCTGGCCCTGAGCAGTTCTTC. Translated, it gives CASSLAGPGPEQFF.

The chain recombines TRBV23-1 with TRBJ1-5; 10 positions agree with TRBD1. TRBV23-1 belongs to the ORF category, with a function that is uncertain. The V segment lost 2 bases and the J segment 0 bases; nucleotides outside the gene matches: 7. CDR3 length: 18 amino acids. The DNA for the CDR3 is TGCGCCAGCAGTCAAGGGGACAGGGGCCCGTATAGCAATCAGCCCCAGCATTTT. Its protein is CASSQGDRGPYSNQPQHF.

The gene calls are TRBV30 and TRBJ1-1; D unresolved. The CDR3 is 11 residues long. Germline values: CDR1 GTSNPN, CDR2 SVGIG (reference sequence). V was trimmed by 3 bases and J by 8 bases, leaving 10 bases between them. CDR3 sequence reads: CAWSFLGEAFF. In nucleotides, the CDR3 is TGTGCCTGGAGCTTTCTAGGGGAAGCTTTCTTT.

This chain's CDR3 is CASSRWGETQYF. DNA of the CDR3: TGTGCCAGCAGCCGCTGGGGCGAGACCCAGTACTTC. The chain joins TRBV3-1 to TRBJ2-5; D possibly corresponds to TRBD1 (5 bases). CDR3 length equals 12 residues. Germline V CDR1 and CDR2: LGHDT, YNNKEL (reference sequence). The germline V and J ends were trimmed by 4 bases and 5 bases, with 8 bases remaining between them.

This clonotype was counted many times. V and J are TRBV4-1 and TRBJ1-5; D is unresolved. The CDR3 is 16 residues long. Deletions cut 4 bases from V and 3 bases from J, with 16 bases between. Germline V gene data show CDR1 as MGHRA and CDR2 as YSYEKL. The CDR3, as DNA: TGCGCCAGCAGCCGGGATGGGAGCACAACCAATCAGCCCCAGCATTTT. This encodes CASSRDGSTTNQPQHF.